This T cell receptor beta chain was found in a study of identifying expanded T cells in peripheral blood. The study's findings and limits: Variance in clone template counts between two-week samples significantly increased with total template count across all healthy donors. Differentially abundant clones: roughly 1.3 between replicates, around 17 at about 13 days, 18 to 20 at four.

During the collection period, no donor immune events like infections were recorded. Here immunoSEQ multiplex PCR was the method, and the copy in TCRdb shows in-frame clones only, minus some. Here the sample spans 84,000 or so clones, approximately 91% being singletons. Germline V gene sequence: CDR1 SGHNT, CDR2 YYREEE (reference sequence). V trimming: 3 bases; J trimming: 0 bases; junction bases outside the gene matches: 5. The CDR3 spans 16 residues. Worth noting for this clone: Its antigen is not known.

This TCR was sampled from a person aged 18 to 70 in good health. The sequenced sample consisted of blood. The chain is built from TRBV5-4 and TRBJ2-1, with TRBD2 identical over 8 bases. CDR3 protein: CASSSVAGSSYNEQFF. The CDR3 bases are TGTGCCAGCAGCTCGGTAGCGGGGAGCTCCTACAATGAGCAGTTCTTC.